A selection of T cell receptor beta chains follows, all from one sample in a study of blood T cell repertoires in COVID-19. The assay was immunoSEQ multiplex PCR, and TCRdb's table has in-frame clones only and misses some. Among fewer than 250,000 clones listed, around 82% were seen once. Sequenced sample: PBMCs or T cells enriched from blood (not recorded which). The receptors shown here come from a woman aged 40 to 50 with acute COVID-19. Each CDR3 is given with its conserved first and last residue. Fields, in order: CDR3 length, clone size, V gene, J gene, D gene, CDR3 protein, CDR3 DNA. The D gene is left open where the match is weak. The size field is filled for only some rows; it gives once, few, many or a size class.

15	.	TRBV19	TRBJ1-6	.	CASRDRSSYNSPLHF	TGTGCCAGTAGAGACAGGAGCTCCTATAATTCACCCCTCCACTTT
16	once	TRBV18	TRBJ1-1	.	CASSGQTATMNTEAFF	TGTGCCAGCTCAGGACAGACAGCAACAATGAACACTGAAGCTTTCTTT
14	.	TRBV5-1	TRBJ1-4	.	CASSSDRSNEKLFF	TGCGCCAGCAGCTCCGACAGGAGTAATGAAAAACTGTTTTTT
13	.	TRBV2	TRBJ1-2	TRBD1	CASSIQGGSGYTF	TGTGCCAGCAGCATACAGGGGGGCAGTGGCTACACCTTC
14	.	TRBV19	TRBJ1-6	.	CASSIGQRNSPLHF	TGTGCCAGTAGTATAGGACAGAGAAATTCACCCCTCCACTTT
14	.	TRBV30	TRBJ1-3	.	CAFRDTDSGNTIYF	TGTGCCTTCCGGGACACCGACTCTGGAAACACCATATATTTT
12	few	TRBV7-9	TRBJ2-7	.	CASSPRTAEQYF	TGTGCCAGCAGCCCCAGGACAGCCGAGCAGTACTTC
14	.	TRBV10-3	TRBJ2-2	TRBD1	CAISLDRAAGELFF	TGTGCCATCAGCTTGGACAGGGCGGCCGGGGAGCTGTTTTTT
11	.	TRBV19	TRBJ1-2	TRBD1	CATRRGPGYAF	TGTGCCACCCGAAGGGGGCCCGGCTATGCCTTC
15	.	TRBV6-5	TRBJ2-2	.	CASTLLGPNTGELFF	TGTGCCAGCACCCTACTAGGACCTAACACCGGGGAGCTGTTTTTT
13	.	TRBV28	TRBJ1-1	.	CASSLHLNTEAFF	TGTGCCAGCAGTTTACATCTGAACACTGAAGCTTTCTTT
14	.	TRBV30	TRBJ2-1	TRBD1	CAWSGTGTVNEQFF	TGTGCCTGGAGTGGGACAGGGACAGTCAATGAGCAGTTCTTC
15	.	TRBV7-3	TRBJ2-2	TRBD2	CASSPSGSATGELFF	TGTGCCAGCAGCCCTAGCGGGAGTGCCACCGGGGAGCTGTTTTTT
14	few	TRBV27	TRBJ1-1	.	CASSAHRDNTEAFF	TGTGCCAGCAGTGCGCACAGGGATAACACTGAAGCTTTCTTT
14	.	TRBV28	TRBJ2-7	TRBD2	CASSLGGRGNEQYF	TGTGCCAGCAGTTTAGGCGGGAGGGGTAACGAGCAGTACTTC
12	.	TRBV28	TRBJ1-6	.	CASRLGSSPLHF	TGTGCCAGCAGGCTAGGGAGTTCACCCCTCCACTTT
15	.	TRBV19	TRBJ1-6	.	CASSNRDSYNSPLHF	TGTGCCAGTAGTAACCGGGACTCCTATAATTCACCCCTCCACTTT
14	.	TRBV4-2	TRBJ1-1	.	CASSLQTGYTEAFF	TGTGCCAGCAGCCTCCAGACAGGCTACACTGAAGCTTTCTTT
14	once	TRBV19	TRBJ1-5	.	CASSIFQASQPQHF	TGTGCCAGTAGTATTTTCCAGGCAAGTCAGCCCCAGCATTTT
15	.	TRBV18	TRBJ2-2	TRBD2	CASSPLAGDTGELFF	TGTGCCAGCTCACCTCTAGCGGGAGACACCGGGGAGCTGTTTTTT
16	few	TRBV28	TRBJ1-2	TRBD1	CASRTGQGANWNGYTF	TGTGCCAGCAGAACGGGACAGGGGGCGAATTGGAATGGCTACACCTTC
14	.	TRBV5-1	TRBJ2-2	.	CASSGPGDTGELFF	TGCGCCAGCAGCGGGCCAGGGGACACCGGGGAGCTGTTTTTT
15	.	TRBV6-4	TRBJ2-7	TRBD1	CASSGSRDRAYEQYF	TGTGCCAGCAGTGGAAGCCGGGACAGGGCCTACGAGCAGTACTTC
14	.	TRBV6-5	TRBJ2-7	.	CASSHAQELHEQYF	TGTGCCAGCAGTCACGCACAGGAGCTCCACGAGCAGTACTTC
15	.	TRBV27	TRBJ1-5	.	CASRAGDYNNQPQHF	TGTGCCAGCAGGGCAGGGGATTATAACAATCAGCCCCAGCATTTT
17	.	TRBV18	TRBJ1-5	.	CASSPGSVGAYNQPQHF	TGTGCCAGCTCACCAGGGAGTGTGGGGGCTTACAATCAGCCCCAGCATTTT
17	.	TRBV24-1	TRBJ1-2	.	CATSDLNGRAANYGYTF	TGTGCCACCAGTGATTTGAATGGCAGGGCCGCTAACTATGGCTACACCTTC
17	.	TRBV3-1/TRBV3-2	TRBJ2-3	TRBD2	CASRARAGPTSTDTQYF	TGTGCCAGCAGGGCGAGAGCGGGGCCGACTAGCACAGATACGCAGTATTTT
15	.	TRBV2	TRBJ1-2	TRBD1	CASTIGQGINYGYTF	TGTGCCAGCACCATCGGACAGGGTATCAACTATGGCTACACCTTC
16	.	TRBV11-2	TRBJ1-1	.	CASSLEALQRRPEAFF	TGTGCCAGCAGCTTAGAGGCCTTACAGAGGAGGCCTGAAGCTTTCTTT
16	.	TRBV5-1	TRBJ1-5	.	CASSPTGSAGFQPQHF	TGCGCCAGCAGCCCCACCGGGTCGGCAGGGTTCCAGCCCCAGCATTTT
12	.	TRBV2	TRBJ1-5	.	CASKTVNQPQHF	TGTGCCAGCAAAACAGTGAATCAGCCCCAGCATTTT
16	few	TRBV7-8	TRBJ1-1	TRBD1	CASSLARRGRRTEAFF	TGTGCCAGCAGCTTAGCGCGCAGGGGGCGTAGGACTGAAGCTTTCTTT
13	few	TRBV27	TRBJ1-4	TRBD1	CASQGATNEKLFF	TGTGCCAGCCAGGGGGCGACTAATGAAAAACTGTTTTTT
14	.	TRBV5-1	TRBJ1-2	TRBD1	CASSEDRAAYGYTF	TGCGCCAGCAGCGAGGACAGGGCGGCGTATGGCTACACCTTC
12	many	TRBV29-1	TRBJ1-1	.	CSVDTILSEAFF	TGCAGCGTTGATACAATCTTGTCAGAAGCTTTCTTT
13	.	TRBV5-1	TRBJ1-2	.	CASSFQGNYGYTF	TGCGCCAGCAGCTTTCAGGGAAACTATGGCTACACCTTC
13	.	TRBV5-1	TRBJ1-1	.	CASSLQGETEAFF	TGCGCCAGCAGCTTACAGGGAGAAACTGAAGCTTTCTTT
16	.	TRBV2	TRBJ1-4	.	CASTERRGQTNEKLFF	TGTGCCAGCACCGAAAGAAGGGGTCAGACTAATGAAAAACTGTTTTTT
15	once	TRBV3-1/TRBV3-2	TRBJ1-4	.	CASSQDDGVGEKLFF	TGTGCCAGCAGCCAAGATGACGGGGTTGGGGAAAAACTGTTTTTT
16	.	TRBV28	TRBJ1-6	TRBD1	CASSLQGALTNSPLHF	TGTGCCAGCAGCCTACAGGGGGCGCTGACTAATTCACCCCTCCACTTT
14	.	TRBV7-2	TRBJ2-5	.	CASSLDEGGETQYF	TGTGCCAGCAGCTTAGATGAGGGTGGCGAGACCCAGTACTTC
14	few	TRBV19	TRBJ2-5	.	CASSGSAVSETQYF	TGTGCCAGTAGTGGTTCGGCGGTCTCGGAGACCCAGTACTTC
12	.	TRBV3-1/TRBV3-2	TRBJ2-2	.	CASALNTGELFF	TGTGCCAGCGCCCTAAACACCGGGGAGCTGTTTTTT
16	.	TRBV7-3	TRBJ2-1	TRBD2	CASSLLAGGSWGEQFF	TGTGCCAGCAGCCTACTAGCGGGTGGGAGTTGGGGTGAGCAGTTCTTC
13	.	TRBV5-1	TRBJ2-3	.	CASSPTPTDTQYF	TGCGCCAGCAGCCCGACACCCACAGATACGCAGTATTTT
17	.	TRBV21-1	TRBJ2-2	.	CASSSFRWTLNTGELFF	TGTGCCAGCAGTTCATTCAGGTGGACATTGAACACCGGGGAGCTGTTTTTT
15	.	TRBV30	TRBJ2-4	TRBD1	CAWSVKGGQGNIQYF	TGTGCCTGGAGTGTAAAGGGGGGACAGGGGAACATTCAGTACTTC
16	once	TRBV6-7	TRBJ2-7	TRBD1	CASSYLGQGTRYEQYF	TGTGCCAGCAGTTACTTGGGACAGGGAACCCGCTACGAGCAGTACTTC
15	.	TRBV30	TRBJ2-7	.	CAWSVSGRDIYEQYF	TGTGCCTGGAGTGTATCTGGACGGGACATTTACGAGCAGTACTTC
15	.	TRBV7-9	TRBJ1-2	TRBD1	CASSFQEQGTYGYTF	TGTGCCAGCAGCTTTCAGGAACAGGGGACCTATGGCTACACCTTC